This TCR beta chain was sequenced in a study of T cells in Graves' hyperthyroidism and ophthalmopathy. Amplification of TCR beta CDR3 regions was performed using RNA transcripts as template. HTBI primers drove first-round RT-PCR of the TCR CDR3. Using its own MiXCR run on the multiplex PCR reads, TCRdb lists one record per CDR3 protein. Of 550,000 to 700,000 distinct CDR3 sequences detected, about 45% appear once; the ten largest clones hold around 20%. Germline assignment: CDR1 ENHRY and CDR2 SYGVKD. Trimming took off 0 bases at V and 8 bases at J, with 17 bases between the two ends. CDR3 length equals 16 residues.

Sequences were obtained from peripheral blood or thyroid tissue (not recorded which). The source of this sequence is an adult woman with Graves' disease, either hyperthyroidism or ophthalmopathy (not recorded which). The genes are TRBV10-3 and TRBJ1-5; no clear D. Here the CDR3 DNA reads TGTGCCATCAGTGAGTCGGATGGGAGGACTGAGAAGCCCCAGCATTTT. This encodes CAISESDGRTEKPQHF.